These T cell receptor beta chains were read from a single sample in a study of regulatory T cells in long-lasting Graves disease. TCRdb re-derived calls from the multiplex PCR reads in MiXCR, one entry per CDR3 protein. This sample has about half a million distinct CDR3 sequences, with more than 10% found just once. This sample was shared with a second study, whose subject was T cells in Graves' hyperthyroidism and ophthalmopathy.

This specimen was peripheral blood mononuclear cells (PBMCs), taken at new diagnosis, from a patient treated with antithyroid drugs. The receptors were gathered from a woman in her thirties with Graves disease. CDR3s include the opening cysteine and the closing phenylalanine or tryptophan. Each record gives: V gene, J gene, CDR3 length, CDR3 protein.

TRBV29-1	TRBJ2-5	15	CSVTGIGGGGETQYF
TRBV14	TRBJ2-7	16	CASSRHTRDPRHEQYF
TRBV30	TRBJ2-1	17	CAWSPTSGTYSYNEQFF
TRBV5-4	TRBJ2-1	14	CASSRDIGDNEQFF
TRBV5-1	TRBJ2-3	13	CASSYDREGTQYF
TRBV27	TRBJ2-1	17	CASSLSSTGRPYNEQFF
TRBV9	TRBJ2-7	13	CASSVRDGYEQYF
TRBV20-1	TRBJ2-7	14	CSARGTGQTYEQYF
TRBV18	TRBJ1-2	14	CASSPSGTGDGYTF
TRBV29-1	TRBJ2-1	14	CSVERERSYNEQFF
TRBV7-3	TRBJ2-3	17	CASSLSSGQGVTDTQYF
TRBV30	TRBJ1-1	13	CAWVAGYSTEAFF
TRBV2	TRBJ2-6	17	CASIGLAGGSGANVLTF
TRBV11-3	TRBJ1-1	16	CASSSRTDRGSVEAFF
TRBV29-1	NA	12	CSVVGLSYEQYF